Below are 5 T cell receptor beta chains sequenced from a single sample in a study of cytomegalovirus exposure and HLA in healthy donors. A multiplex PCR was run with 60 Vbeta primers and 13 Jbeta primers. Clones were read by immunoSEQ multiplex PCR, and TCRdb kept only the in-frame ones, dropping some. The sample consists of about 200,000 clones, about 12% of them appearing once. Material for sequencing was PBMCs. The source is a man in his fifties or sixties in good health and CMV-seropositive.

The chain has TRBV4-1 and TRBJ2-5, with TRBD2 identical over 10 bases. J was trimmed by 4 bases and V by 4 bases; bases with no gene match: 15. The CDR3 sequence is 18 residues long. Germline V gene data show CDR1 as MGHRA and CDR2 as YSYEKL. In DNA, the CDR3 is TGCGCCAGCAGCCGTCTGTTATCCGGGACTAGCGAGGGAGAGACCCAGTACTTC. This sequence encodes CASSRLLSGTSEGETQYF.

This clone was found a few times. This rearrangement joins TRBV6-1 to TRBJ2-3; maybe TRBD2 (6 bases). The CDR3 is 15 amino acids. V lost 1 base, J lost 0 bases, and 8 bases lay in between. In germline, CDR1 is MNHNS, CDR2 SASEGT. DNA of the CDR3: TGTGCCAGCAGTGAAGGAGGGAGGAGCACAGATACGCAGTATTTT. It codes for CASSEGGRSTDTQYF.

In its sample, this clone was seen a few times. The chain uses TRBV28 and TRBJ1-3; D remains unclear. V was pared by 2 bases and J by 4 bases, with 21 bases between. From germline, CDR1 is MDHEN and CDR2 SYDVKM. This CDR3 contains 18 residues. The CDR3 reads CASSLRRSVLGGGNTIYF. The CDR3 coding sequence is TGTGCCAGCAGTTTACGACGGAGCGTGTTAGGTGGAGGAAACACCATATATTTT.

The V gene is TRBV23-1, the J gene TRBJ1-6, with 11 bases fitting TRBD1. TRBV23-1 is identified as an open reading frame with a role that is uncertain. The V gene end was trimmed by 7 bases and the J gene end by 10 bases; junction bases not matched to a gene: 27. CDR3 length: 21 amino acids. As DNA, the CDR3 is TGCGCCAGCATTCCAGACCCCCTAGCGGGACAGGGGGTTCGCCGGGGGTCACCCCTCCACTTT. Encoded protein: CASIPDPLAGQGVRRGSPLHF.

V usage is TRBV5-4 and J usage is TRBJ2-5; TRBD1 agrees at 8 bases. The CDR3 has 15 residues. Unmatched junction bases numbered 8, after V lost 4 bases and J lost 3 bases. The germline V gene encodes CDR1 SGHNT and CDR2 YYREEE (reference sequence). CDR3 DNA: TGTGCCAGCAGCGAGGGACAGGTCTTGAAAGAGACCCAGTACTTC. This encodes CASSEGQVLKETQYF.